The clone carrying this TCR beta chain has ten or more counts. This entry comes from a study of T cells in Graves' hyperthyroidism and ophthalmopathy. Germline V gene data show CDR1 as MDHEN and CDR2 as SYDVKM. Trimming pared 4 bases from V and 7 bases from J, leaving 22 bases between. The CDR3 extends over 16 amino acids. The CDR3 regions of TCR beta were amplified from RNA transcripts. The HTBI primer set was used in a first-round RT-PCR of the TCR CDR3. MiXCR, applied by TCRdb to the multiplex PCR reads, yields one record per CDR3 protein. The sample records fewer than 250,000 distinct CDR3 sequences, more than 20% being singletons.

The V gene is TRBV28, the J gene TRBJ2-5, with D perhaps TRBD1 (6 bases). The clonotype was recovered from a woman between 40 and 55 years old with Graves' ophthalmopathy. Sample: blood. CDR3: CASSSFTGYFYGTQYF. CDR3 nucleotide sequence: TGTGCCAGCAGTTCATTCACAGGGTACTTTTACGGGACCCAGTACTTC.